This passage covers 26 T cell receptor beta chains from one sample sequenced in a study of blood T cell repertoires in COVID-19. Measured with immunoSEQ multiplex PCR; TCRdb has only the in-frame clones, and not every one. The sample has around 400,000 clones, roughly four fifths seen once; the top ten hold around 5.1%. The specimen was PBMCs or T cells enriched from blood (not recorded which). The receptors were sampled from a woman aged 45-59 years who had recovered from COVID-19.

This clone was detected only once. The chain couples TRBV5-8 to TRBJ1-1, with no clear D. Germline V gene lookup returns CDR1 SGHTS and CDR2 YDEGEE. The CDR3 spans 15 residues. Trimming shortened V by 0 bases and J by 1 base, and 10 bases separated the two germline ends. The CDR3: CASSLGEAGNTEAFF. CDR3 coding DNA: TGTGCCAGCAGCTTGGGCGAGGCGGGGAACACTGAAGCTTTCTTT. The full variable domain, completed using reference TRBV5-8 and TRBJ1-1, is EAGVTQSPTHLIKTRGQQATLRCSPISGHTSVYWYQQALGLGLQFLLWYDEGEERNRGNFPPRFSGRQFPNYSSELNVNALELEDSALYLCASSLGEAGNTEAFFGQGTRLTVV.

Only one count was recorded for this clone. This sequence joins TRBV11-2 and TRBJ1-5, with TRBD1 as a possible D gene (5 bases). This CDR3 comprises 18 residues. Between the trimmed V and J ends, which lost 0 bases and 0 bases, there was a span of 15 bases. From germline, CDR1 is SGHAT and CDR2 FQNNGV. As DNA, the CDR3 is TGTGCCAGCAGCTTAGATCAGGCGGACAACCCTAGCAATCAGCCCCAGCATTTT. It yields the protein CASSLDQADNPSNQPQHF.

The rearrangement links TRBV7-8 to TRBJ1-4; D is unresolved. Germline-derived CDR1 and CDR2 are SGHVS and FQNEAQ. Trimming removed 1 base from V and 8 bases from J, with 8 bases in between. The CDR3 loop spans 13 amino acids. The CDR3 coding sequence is TGTGCCAGCAGCTTAGATGCGGGAGAAAAACTGTTTTTT. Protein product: CASSLDAGEKLFF.

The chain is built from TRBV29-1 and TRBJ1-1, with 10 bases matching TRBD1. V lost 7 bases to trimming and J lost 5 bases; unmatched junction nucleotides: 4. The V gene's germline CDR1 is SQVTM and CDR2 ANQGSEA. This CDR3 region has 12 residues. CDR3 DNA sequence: TGCAGCGCCGACAGGGGGCTGACTGAAGCTTTCTTT. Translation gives CSADRGLTEAFF.

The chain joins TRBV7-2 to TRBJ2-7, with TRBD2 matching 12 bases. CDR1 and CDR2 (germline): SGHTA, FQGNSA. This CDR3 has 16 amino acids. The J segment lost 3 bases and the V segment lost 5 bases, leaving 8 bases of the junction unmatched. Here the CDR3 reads CASSPSSGGAGYEQYF. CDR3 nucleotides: TGTGCCAGCAGCCCGTCTAGCGGGGGGGCCGGCTACGAGCAGTACTTC.

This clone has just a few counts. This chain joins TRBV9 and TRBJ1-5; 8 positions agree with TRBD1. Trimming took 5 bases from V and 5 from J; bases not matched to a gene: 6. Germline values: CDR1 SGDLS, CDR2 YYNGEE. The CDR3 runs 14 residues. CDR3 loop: CASSSGQGHQPQHF. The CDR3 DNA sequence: TGTGCCAGCAGTTCTGGACAGGGTCATCAGCCCCAGCATTTT.

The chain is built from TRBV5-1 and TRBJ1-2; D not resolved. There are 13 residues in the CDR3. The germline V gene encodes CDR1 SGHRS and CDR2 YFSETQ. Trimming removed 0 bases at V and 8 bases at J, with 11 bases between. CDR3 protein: CASSLGSTEGYTF. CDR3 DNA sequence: TGCGCCAGCAGCTTGGGTAGTACAGAGGGCTACACCTTC. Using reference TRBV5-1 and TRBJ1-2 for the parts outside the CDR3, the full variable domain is KAGVTQTPRYLIKTRGQQVTLSCSPISGHRSVSWYQQTPGQGLQFLFEYFSETQRNKGNFPGRFSGRQFSNSRSEMNVSTLELGDSALYLCASSLGSTEGYTFGSGTRLTVV.

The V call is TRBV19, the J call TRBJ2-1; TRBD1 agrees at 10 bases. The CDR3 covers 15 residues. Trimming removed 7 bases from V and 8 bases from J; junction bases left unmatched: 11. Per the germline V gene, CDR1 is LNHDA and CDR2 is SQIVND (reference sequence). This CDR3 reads CASNPTGGGLDEQFF. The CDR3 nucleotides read TGTGCCAGTAACCCGACAGGGGGCGGATTGGATGAGCAGTTCTTC.

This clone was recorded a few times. The CDR3 region is CASSPSGGISYEQYF. The CDR3 DNA sequence: TGTGCCAGCAGCCCCTCGGGGGGGATCTCCTACGAGCAGTACTTC. The chain has TRBV5-4 and TRBJ2-7; 8 nucleotides align to TRBD2. Germline loops: CDR1 SGHNT, CDR2 YYREEE (reference sequence). The trim removed 4 bases at V and 0 bases at J, leaving 6 bases unmatched. This CDR3 is 15 amino acids long. Drawing the rest from reference TRBV5-4 and TRBJ2-7, the complete variable domain is ETGVTQSPTHLIKTRGQQVTLRCSSQSGHNTVSWYQQALGQGPQFIFQYYREEENGRGNFPPRFSGLQFPNYSSELNVNALELDDSALYLCASSPSGGISYEQYFGPGTRLTVT.

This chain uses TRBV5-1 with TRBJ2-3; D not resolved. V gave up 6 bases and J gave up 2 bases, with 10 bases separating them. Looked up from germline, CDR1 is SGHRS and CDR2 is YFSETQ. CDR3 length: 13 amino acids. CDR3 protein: CASTVALTDTQYF. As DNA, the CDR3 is TGCGCCAGCACAGTAGCCCTCACAGATACGCAGTATTTT.

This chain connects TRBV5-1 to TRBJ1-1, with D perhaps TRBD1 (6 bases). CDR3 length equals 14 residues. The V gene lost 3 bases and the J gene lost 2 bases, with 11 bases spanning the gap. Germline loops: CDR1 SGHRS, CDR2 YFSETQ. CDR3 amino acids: CASSSAGANTEAFF. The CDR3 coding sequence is TGCGCCAGCAGCTCTGCAGGGGCAAACACTGAAGCTTTCTTT.

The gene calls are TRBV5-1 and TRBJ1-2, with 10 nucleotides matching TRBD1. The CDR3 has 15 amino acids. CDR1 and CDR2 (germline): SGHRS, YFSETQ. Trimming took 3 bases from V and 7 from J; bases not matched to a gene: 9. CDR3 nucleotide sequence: TGCGCCAGCAGCTGGGAGGGACAGGGGTCCAGTGGCTACACCTTC. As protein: CASSWEGQGSSGYTF. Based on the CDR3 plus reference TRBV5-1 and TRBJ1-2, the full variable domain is KAGVTQTPRYLIKTRGQQVTLSCSPISGHRSVSWYQQTPGQGLQFLFEYFSETQRNKGNFPGRFSGRQFSNSRSEMNVSTLELGDSALYLCASSWEGQGSSGYTFGSGTRLTVV.

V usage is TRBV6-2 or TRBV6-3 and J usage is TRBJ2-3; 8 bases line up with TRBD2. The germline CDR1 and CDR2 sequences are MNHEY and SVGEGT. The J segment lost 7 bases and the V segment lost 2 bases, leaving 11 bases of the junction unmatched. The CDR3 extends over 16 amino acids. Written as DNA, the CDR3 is TGTGCCAGCAGTTACGGTCGGGAGGGCCCAAGTTATACGCAGTATTTT. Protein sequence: CASSYGREGPSYTQYF.

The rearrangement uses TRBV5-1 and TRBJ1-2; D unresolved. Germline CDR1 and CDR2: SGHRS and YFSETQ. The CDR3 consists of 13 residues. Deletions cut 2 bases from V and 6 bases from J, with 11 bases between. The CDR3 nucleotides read TGCGCCAGCAGCTTCTCCCCTCCGGATGGCTACACCTTC. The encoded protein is CASSFSPPDGYTF. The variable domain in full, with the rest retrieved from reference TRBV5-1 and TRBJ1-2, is KAGVTQTPRYLIKTRGQQVTLSCSPISGHRSVSWYQQTPGQGLQFLFEYFSETQRNKGNFPGRFSGRQFSNSRSEMNVSTLELGDSALYLCASSFSPPDGYTFGSGTRLTVV.

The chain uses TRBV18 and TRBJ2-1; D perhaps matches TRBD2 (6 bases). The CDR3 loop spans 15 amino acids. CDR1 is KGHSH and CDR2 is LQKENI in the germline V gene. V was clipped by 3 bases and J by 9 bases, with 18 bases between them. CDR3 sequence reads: CASSPRDRQGGEQFF. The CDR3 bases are TGTGCCAGCTCACCGCGGGACCGGCAGGGAGGTGAGCAGTTCTTC.

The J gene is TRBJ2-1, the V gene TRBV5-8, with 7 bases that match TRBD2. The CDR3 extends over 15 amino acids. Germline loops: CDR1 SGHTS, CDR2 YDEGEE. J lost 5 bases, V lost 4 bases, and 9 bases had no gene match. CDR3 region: CASSHGGSMNNEQFF. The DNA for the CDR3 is TGTGCCAGCAGCCACGGCGGGAGTATGAACAATGAGCAGTTCTTC.

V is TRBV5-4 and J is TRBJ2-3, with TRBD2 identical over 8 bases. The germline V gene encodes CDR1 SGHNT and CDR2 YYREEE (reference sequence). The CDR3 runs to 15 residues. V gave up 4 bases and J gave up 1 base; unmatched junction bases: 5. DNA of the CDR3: TGTGCCAGCAGCCTGGGACTAGGGGGCACAGATACGCAGTATTTT. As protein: CASSLGLGGTDTQYF.

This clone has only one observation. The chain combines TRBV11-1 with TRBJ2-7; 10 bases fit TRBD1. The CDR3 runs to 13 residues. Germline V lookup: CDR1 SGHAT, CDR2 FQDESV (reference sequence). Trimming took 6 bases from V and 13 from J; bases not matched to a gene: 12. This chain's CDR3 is CASSPRPDRGQYF. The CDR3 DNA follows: TGTGCCAGCAGTCCCCGACCCGACAGGGGGCAATACTTC.

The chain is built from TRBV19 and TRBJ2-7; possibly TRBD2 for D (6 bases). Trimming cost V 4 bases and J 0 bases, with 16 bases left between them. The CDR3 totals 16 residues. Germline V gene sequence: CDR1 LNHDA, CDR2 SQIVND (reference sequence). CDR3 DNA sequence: TGTGCCAGTAGTACGCCCCGGGGGTTCAGCTCCTACGAGCAGTACTTC. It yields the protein CASSTPRGFSSYEQYF.

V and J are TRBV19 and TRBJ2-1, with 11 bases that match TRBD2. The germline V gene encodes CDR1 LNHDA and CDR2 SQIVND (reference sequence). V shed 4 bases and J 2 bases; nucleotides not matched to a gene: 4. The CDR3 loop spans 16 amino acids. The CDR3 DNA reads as TGTGCCAGTAGTAAACCACTAGCGGGAGCCTACAATGAGCAGTTCTTC. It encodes CASSKPLAGAYNEQFF.

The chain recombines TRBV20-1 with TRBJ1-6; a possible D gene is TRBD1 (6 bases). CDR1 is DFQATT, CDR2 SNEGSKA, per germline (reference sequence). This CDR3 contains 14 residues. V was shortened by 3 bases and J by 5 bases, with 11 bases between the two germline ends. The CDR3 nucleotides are TGCAGTGCTAGTTCCAGGGGAGATAATTCACCCCTCCACTTT. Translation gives CSASSRGDNSPLHF.

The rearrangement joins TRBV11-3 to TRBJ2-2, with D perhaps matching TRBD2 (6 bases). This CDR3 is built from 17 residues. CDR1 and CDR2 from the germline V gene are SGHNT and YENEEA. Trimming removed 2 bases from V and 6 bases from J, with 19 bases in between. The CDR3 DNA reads TGTGCCAGCAGCTTAATGTTGGGGGGATTTTACCCCGGGGAGCTGTTTTTT. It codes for CASSLMLGGFYPGELFF.

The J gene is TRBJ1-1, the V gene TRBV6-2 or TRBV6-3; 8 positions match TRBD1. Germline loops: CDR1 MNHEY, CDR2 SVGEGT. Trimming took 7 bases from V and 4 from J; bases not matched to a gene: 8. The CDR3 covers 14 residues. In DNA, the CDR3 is TGTGCCAGCAACCCCGGGACAGGAGGCACTGAAGCTTTCTTT. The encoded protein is CASNPGTGGTEAFF.

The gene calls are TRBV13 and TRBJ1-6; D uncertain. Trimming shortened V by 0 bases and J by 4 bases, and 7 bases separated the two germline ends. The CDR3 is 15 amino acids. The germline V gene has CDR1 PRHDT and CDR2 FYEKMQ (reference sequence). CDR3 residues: CASSLGADYNSPLHF. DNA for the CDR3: TGTGCCAGCAGCTTAGGGGCAGATTATAATTCACCCCTCCACTTT.

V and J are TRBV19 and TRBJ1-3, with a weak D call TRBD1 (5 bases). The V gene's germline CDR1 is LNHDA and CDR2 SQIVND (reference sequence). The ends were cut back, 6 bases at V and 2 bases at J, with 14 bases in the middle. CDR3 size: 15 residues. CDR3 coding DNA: TGTGCCAGTAGACCTGACAGAAAAGCTGGAAACACCATATATTTT. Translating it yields CASRPDRKAGNTIYF.

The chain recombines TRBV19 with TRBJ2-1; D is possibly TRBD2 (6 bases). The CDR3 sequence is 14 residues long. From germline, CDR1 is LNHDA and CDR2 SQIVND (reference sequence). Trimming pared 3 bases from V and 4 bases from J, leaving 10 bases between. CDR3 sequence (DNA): TGTGCCAGTAGTATCGGCGGGATTTACAATGAGCAGTTCTTC. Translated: CASSIGGIYNEQFF.